This T cell receptor (beta chain) originates from a study of CD8+ T cells in alopecia areata. The wider study: Tofacitinib administration to treated patients was oral, at 5 to 10 mg twice daily.

The CDR3 has 14 amino acids. Germline assignment: CDR1 MNHEY and CDR2 SVGAGI. Germline trimming cut 5 bases from V and 3 bases from J; bases unmatched to any gene: 5. Study-wide results and limits: Normal scalp showed lower clonality than lesional scalp, especially alopecia totalis/universalis.

RNA extraction and reverse transcription yielded cDNA as sequencing template. Assay used: immunoSEQ multiplex PCR; TCRdb lists only in-frame clones, some missing. The sample has 170,000 or so clones; around three fifths are singletons. As concerns this clone: Its specificity is unknown.

This sequence originates from a human donor with alopecia areata. The J gene is TRBJ2-3, the V gene TRBV6-5; 7 nucleotides align to TRBD2. Sequences were derived from CD4+ T cells sorted from blood, sampled at week 0. The CDR3 DNA reads as TGTGCCAGCAGTCGAACGGGGGGAACAGATACGCAGTATTTT. Translated: CASSRTGGTDTQYF.